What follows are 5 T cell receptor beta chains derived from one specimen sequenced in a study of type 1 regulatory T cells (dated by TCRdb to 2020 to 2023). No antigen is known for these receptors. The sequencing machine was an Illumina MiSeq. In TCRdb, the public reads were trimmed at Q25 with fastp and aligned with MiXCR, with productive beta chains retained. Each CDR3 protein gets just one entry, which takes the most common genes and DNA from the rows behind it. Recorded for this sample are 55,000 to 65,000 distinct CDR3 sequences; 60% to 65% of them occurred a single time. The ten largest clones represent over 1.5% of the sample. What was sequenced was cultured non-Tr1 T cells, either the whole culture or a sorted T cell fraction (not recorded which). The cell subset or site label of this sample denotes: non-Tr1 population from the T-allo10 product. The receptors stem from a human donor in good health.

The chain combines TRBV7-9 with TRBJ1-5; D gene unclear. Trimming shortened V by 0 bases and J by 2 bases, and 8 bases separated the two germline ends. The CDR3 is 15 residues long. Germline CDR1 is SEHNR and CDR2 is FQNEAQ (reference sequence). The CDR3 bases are TGTGCCAGCAGCTTAGCAGGAGACCGCAATCAGCCCCAGCATTTT. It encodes CASSLAGDRNQPQHF.

The CDR3 sequence: CATSRGVDQPQHF. As DNA, the CDR3 is TGTGCCACCAGCCGGGGGGTAGATCAGCCCCAGCATTTT. V gene TRBV15 combines with J gene TRBJ1-5, with a tentative D call TRBD1 (5 bases). CDR3 length: 13 amino acids. V was trimmed by 5 bases and J by 5 bases, leaving 10 bases between them. CDR1 LNHNV and CDR2 YYDKDF come from the germline V gene (reference sequence).

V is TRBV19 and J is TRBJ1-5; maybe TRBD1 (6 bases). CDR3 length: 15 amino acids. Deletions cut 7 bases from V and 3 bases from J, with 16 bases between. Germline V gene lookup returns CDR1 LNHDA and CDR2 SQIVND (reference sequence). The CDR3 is CASKRDTNNNQPQHF. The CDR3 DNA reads TGTGCCAGTAAACGGGACACCAACAACAATCAGCCCCAGCATTTT.

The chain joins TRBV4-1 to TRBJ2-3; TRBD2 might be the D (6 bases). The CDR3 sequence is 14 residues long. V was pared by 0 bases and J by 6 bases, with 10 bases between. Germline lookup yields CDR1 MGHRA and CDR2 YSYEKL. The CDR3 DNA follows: TGCGCCAGCAGCCAAGATCCGGGAGACGATACGCAGTATTTT. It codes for CASSQDPGDDTQYF.

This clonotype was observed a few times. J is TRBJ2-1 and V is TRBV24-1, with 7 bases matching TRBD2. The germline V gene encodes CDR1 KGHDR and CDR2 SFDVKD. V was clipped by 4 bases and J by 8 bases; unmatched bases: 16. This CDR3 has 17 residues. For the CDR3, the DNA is TGTGCCACCAGTGAAGCAGGATCCGGGAGGCCCTATGATGAGCAGTTCTTC. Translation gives CATSEAGSGRPYDEQFF.